This T cell receptor beta chain was found in a study of blood T cell repertoires in COVID-19. Clones were sequenced by immunoSEQ multiplex PCR, and TCRdb holds only the in-frame ones, with some missing. The repertoire consists of hundreds of thousands of clones, with about 88% occurring once and the leading ten covering 7.1%. The CDR3 runs 15 residues. V was cut by 2 bases and J by 0 bases, with 9 bases left in between. Per the germline V gene, CDR1 is WNHNN and CDR2 is SYGVQD (reference sequence). The sequence was obtained from a woman between 55 and 75 years old with COVID-19, enrolled during active disease. The J gene is TRBJ2-3, the V gene TRBV10-1, with TRBD2 as a possible D gene (6 bases). Sample: peripheral blood. CDR3 nucleotides: TGCGCCAGCAGTGAGGGGACTGTTAGCACAGATACGCAGTATTTT. Translated, it gives CASSEGTVSTDTQYF.